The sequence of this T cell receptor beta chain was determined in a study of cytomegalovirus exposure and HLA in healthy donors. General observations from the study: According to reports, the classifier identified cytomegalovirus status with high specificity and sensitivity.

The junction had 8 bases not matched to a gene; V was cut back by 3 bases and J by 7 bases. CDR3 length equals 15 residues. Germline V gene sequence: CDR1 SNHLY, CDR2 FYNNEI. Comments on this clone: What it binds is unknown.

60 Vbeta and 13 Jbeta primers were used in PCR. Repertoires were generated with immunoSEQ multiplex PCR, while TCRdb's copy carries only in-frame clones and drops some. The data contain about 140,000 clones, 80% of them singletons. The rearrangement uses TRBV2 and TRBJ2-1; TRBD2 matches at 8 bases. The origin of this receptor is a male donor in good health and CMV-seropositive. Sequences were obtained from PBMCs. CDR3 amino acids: CASSDRAGGGNEQFF. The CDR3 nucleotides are TGTGCCAGCAGTGACCGTGCGGGGGGTGGGAATGAGCAGTTCTTC.